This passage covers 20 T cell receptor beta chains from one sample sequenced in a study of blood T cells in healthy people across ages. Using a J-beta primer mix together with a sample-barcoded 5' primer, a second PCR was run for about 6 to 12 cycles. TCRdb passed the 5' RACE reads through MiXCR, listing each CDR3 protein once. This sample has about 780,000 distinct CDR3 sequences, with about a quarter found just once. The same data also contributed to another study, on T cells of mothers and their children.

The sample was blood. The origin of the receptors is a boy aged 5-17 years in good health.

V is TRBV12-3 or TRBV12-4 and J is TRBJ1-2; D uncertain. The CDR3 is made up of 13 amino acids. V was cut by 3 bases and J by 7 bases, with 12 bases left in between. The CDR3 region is CASSFASLGGYTF. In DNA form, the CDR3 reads TGTGCCAGCAGTTTCGCCAGCCTTGGTGGCTACACCTTC.

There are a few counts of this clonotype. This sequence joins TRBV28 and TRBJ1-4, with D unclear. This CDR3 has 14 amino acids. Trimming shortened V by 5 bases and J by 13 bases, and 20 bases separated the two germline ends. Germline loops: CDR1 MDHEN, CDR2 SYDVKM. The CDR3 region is CASSLGPQISALFF. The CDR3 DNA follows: TGTGCCAGCAGTCTCGGACCACAGATCTCTGCACTGTTTTTT. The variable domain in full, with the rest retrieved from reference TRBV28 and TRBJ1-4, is DVKVTQSSRYLVKRTGEKVFLECVQDMDHENMFWYRQDPGLGLRLIYFSYDVKMKEKGDIPEGYSVSREKKERFSLILESASTNQTSMYLCASSLGPQISALFFGSGTQLSVL.

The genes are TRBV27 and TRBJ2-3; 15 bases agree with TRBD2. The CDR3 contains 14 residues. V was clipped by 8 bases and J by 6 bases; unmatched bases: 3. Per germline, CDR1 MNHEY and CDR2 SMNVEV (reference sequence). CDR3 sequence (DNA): TGTGCCAGCTGGACTAGCGGGGGGGCGGATACGCAGTATTTT. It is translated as CASWTSGGADTQYF.

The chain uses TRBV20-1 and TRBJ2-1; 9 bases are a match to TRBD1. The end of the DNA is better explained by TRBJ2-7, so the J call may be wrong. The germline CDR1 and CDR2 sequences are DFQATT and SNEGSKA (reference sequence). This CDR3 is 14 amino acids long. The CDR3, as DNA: TGCAGTGCTAGCACTGGGGACAGGGAGTACGAGCAGTACTTC. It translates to CSASTGDREYEQYF.

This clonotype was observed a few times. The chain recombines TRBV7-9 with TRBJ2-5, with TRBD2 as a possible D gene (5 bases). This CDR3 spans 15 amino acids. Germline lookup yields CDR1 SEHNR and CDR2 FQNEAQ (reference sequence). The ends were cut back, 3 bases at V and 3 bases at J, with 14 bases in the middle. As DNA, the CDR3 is TGTGCCAGCAGCTTCCCAAAATCCGGGGAAGAGACCCAGTACTTC. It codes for CASSFPKSGEETQYF.

The CDR3 sequence: CASSTTRGRSYNEQFF. The CDR3 DNA reads TGTGCCAGCAGCACGACGCGGGGGCGCTCCTACAATGAGCAGTTCTTC. This chain connects TRBV7-6 to TRBJ2-1; D perhaps matches TRBD2 (7 bases). Germline CDR1 reads SGHVS; CDR2 reads FNYEAQ. V lost 5 bases and J 0 bases, leaving 14 bases between the germline ends. CDR3 length: 16 residues.

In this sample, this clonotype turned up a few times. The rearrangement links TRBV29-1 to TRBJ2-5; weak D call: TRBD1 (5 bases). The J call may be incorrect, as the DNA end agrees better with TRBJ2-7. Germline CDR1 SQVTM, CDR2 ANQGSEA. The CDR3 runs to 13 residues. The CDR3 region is CSVEQGFSYEQYF. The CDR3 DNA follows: TGCAGCGTTGAACAGGGCTTCTCCTACGAGCAGTACTTC.

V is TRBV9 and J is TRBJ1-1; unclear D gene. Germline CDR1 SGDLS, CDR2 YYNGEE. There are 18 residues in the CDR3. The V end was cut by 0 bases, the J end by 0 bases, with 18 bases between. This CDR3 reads CASSVVGTPPGLNTEAFF. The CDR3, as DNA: TGTGCCAGCAGCGTAGTAGGAACACCACCGGGGTTGAACACTGAAGCTTTCTTT.

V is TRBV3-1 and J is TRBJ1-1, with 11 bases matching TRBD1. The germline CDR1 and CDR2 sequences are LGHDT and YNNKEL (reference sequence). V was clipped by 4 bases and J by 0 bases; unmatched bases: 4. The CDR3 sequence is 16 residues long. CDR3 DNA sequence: TGTGCCAGCAGCCCGCGGACAGGGGGCTTGAACACTGAAGCTTTCTTT. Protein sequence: CASSPRTGGLNTEAFF. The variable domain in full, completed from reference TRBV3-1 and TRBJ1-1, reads DTAVSQTPKYLVTQMGNDKSIKCEQNLGHDTMYWYKQDSKKFLKIMFSYNNKELIINETVPNRFSPKSPDKAHLNLHINSLELGDSAVYFCASSPRTGGLNTEAFFGQGTRLTVV.

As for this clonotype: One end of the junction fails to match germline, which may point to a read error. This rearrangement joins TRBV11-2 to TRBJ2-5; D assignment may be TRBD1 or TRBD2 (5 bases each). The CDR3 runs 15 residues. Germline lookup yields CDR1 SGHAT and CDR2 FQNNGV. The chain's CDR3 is CAGSRTGTPEGTQYF. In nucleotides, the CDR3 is TGTGCCGGCAGCAGAACCGGGACCCCCGAAGGGACCCAGTACTTC.

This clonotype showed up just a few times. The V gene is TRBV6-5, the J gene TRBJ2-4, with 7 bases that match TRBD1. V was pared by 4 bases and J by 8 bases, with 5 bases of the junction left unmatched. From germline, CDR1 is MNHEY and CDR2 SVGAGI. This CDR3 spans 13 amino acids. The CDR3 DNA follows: TGTGCCAGCAGTTTGAGACAGGGCTACATTCAGTACTTC. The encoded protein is CASSLRQGYIQYF.

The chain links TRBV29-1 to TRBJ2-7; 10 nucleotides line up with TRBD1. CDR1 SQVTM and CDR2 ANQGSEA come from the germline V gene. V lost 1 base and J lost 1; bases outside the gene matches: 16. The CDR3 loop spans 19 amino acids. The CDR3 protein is CSVEVLVGTGATYSYEQYF. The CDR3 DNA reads TGCAGCGTTGAAGTACTAGTGGGGACAGGGGCGACCTATTCCTACGAGCAGTACTTC.

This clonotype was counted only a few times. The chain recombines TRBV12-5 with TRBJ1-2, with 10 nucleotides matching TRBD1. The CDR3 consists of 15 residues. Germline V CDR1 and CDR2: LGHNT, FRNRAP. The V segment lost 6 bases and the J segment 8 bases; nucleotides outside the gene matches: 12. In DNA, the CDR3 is TGTGCTAGTGGCCAAAAAGGGACAGGGGAGAGAGGCTACACCTTC. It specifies CASGQKGTGERGYTF.

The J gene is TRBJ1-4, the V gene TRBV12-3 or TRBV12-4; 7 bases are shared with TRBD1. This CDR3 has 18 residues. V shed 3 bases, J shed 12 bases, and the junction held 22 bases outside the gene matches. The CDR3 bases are TGTGCCAGCAGTTTCTACCACTCCGGGACAGCTATACCTGGGGAACTGTTTTTT. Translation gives CASSFYHSGTAIPGELFF.

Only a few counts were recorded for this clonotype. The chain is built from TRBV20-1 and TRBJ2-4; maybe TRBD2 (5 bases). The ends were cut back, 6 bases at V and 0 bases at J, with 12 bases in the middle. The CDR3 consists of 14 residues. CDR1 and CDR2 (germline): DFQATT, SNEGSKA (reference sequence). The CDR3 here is CSAGDGLAKNIQYF. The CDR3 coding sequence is TGCAGTGCCGGGGATGGATTAGCCAAAAACATTCAGTACTTC.

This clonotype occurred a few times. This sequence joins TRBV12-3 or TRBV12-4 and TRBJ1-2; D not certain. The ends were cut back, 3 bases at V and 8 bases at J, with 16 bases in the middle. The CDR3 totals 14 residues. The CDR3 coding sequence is TGTGCCAGCAGTTTGATAGGGTCAACGGGGGGCTACACCTTC. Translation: CASSLIGSTGGYTF.

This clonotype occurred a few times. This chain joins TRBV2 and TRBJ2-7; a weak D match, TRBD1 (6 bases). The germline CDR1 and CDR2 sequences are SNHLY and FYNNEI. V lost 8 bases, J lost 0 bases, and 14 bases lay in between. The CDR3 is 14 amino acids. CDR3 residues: CASLRDTVSYEQYF. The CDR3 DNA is TGTGCCAGCCTCCGGGACACGGTCTCCTACGAGCAGTACTTC.

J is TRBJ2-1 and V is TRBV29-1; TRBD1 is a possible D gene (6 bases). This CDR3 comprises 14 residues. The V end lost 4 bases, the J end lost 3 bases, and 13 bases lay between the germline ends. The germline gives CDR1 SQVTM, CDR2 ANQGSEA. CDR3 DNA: TGCAGCGTTGGGTTGAGACAGGACTACAATGAGCAGTTCTTC. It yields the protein CSVGLRQDYNEQFF.

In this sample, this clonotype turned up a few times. This chain's CDR3 is CASSRGDTEPKRNQYF. Here the CDR3 DNA reads TGCGCCAGCAGCCGAGGGGACACAGAGCCTAAGAGAAACCAGTACTTC. The chain joins TRBV5-1 to TRBJ2-5, with a weak D call TRBD1 (6 bases). Trimming took 4 bases from V and 10 from J, leaving 26 bases between them. This CDR3 comprises 16 residues. Germline V lookup: CDR1 SGHRS, CDR2 YFSETQ.

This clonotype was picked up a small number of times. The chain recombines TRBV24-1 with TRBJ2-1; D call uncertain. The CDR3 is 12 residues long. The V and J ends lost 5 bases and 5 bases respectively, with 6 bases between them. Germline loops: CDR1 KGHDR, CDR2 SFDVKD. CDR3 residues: CATSAEDNEQFF. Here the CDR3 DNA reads TGTGCCACCAGTGCTGAAGACAATGAGCAGTTCTTC.